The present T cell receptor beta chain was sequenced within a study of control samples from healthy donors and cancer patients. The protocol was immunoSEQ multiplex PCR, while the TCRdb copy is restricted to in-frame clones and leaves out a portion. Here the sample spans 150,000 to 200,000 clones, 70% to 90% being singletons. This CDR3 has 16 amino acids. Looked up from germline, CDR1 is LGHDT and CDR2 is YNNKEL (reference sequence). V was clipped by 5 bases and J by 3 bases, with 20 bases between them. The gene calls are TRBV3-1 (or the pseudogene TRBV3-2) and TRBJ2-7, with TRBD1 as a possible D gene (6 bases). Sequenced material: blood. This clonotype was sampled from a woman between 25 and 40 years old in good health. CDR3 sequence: CASSARDIRRNYEQYF. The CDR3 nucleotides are TGTGCCAGCAGCGCACGGGACATAAGGCGGAACTACGAGCAGTACTTC.